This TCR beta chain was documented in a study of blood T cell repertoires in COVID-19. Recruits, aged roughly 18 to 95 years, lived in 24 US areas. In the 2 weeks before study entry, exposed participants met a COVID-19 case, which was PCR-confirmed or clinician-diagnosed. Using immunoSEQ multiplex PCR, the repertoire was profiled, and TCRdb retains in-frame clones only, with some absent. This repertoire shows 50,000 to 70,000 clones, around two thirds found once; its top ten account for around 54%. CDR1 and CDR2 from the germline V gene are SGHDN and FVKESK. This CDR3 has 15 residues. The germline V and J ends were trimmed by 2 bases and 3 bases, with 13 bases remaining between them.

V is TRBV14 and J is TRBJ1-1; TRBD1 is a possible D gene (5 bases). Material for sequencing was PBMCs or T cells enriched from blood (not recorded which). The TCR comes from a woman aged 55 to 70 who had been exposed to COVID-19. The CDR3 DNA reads TGTGCCAGCAGCCAAAAGGGGATAGGGTACACTGAAGCTTTCTTT. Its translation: CASSQKGIGYTEAFF.